The 23 T cell receptor beta chains below come from one sample, sequenced in a study of blood T cell repertoires in COVID-19. Produced via immunoSEQ multiplex PCR; TCRdb's table is partial and in-frame only. The data contain fewer than 500,000 clones, nearly 90% of them seen just once; the ten biggest clones take up roughly 1.8%. The specimen was PBMCs or T cells enriched from blood (not recorded which). The receptors shown here come from a woman aged 18-29 years with acute COVID-19.

This clone was recorded only once. The chain carries TRBV5-1 and TRBJ1-1; TRBD1 is a possible D gene (5 bases). This CDR3 region has 14 residues. Trimming cost V 3 bases and J 5 bases, with 14 bases left between them. CDR1 is SGHRS, CDR2 YFSETQ, per germline. For the CDR3, the DNA is TGCGCCAGCAGCTGGGCACCCCCAGGGACTGAAGCTTTCTTT. It translates to CASSWAPPGTEAFF.

The rearrangement joins TRBV18 to TRBJ2-5, with D possibly TRBD1 on 6 matching bases. In germline, CDR1 is KGHSH, CDR2 LQKENI. V gave up 3 bases and J gave up 4 bases, with 12 bases separating them. This CDR3 has 14 residues. The CDR3 DNA sequence: TGTGCCAGCTCACCCCAACAGGGCGGAGAGACCCAGTACTTC. Translating gives CASSPQQGGETQYF.

This chain uses TRBV13 with TRBJ1-6, with D hard to call. Germline values: CDR1 PRHDT, CDR2 FYEKMQ (reference sequence). This CDR3 has 13 residues. V lost 4 bases, J lost 10 bases, and 11 bases lay in between. CDR3 sequence: CASSYRDDSPLHF. The CDR3 nucleotides are TGTGCCAGCAGCTACCGGGATGACTCACCCCTCCACTTT.

The chain couples TRBV27 to TRBJ1-5, with TRBD1 as a possible D gene (5 bases). CDR1 is MNHEY, CDR2 SMNVEV, per germline (reference sequence). CDR3 length: 13 amino acids. V was cut by 6 bases and J by 4 bases, with 10 bases left in between. Written as DNA, the CDR3 is TGTGCCAGCAGACCGGGACTGAATCAGCCCCAGCATTTT. The encoded protein is CASRPGLNQPQHF.

The rearrangement joins TRBV4-1 to TRBJ2-1; TRBD2 aligns across 11 bases. V lost 1 base and J lost 5; bases outside the gene matches: 4. In germline, CDR1 is MGHRA, CDR2 YSYEKL. The CDR3 is 16 amino acids. The CDR3 DNA sequence: TGCGCCAGCAGCCAAGGGGGACTAGCGGCAAACAATGAGCAGTTCTTC. The encoded protein is CASSQGGLAANNEQFF.

This clone was detected a few times. J is TRBJ1-3 and V is TRBV28, with TRBD1 identical over 7 bases. The CDR3 consists of 15 residues. Germline assignment: CDR1 MDHEN and CDR2 SYDVKM. V trimming: 3 bases; J trimming: 1 base; junction bases outside the gene matches: 3. CDR3 sequence reads: CASSLQQGSGNTIYF. The DNA of the CDR3 is TGTGCCAGCAGTTTGCAACAGGGGTCTGGAAACACCATATATTTT.

J is TRBJ2-7 and V is TRBV5-4; the D gene is possibly TRBD2 (6 bases). The CDR3 consists of 15 residues. Trimming took off 0 bases at V and 4 bases at J, with 14 bases between the two ends. Germline-derived CDR1 and CDR2 are SGHNT and YYREEE (reference sequence). The CDR3 region has the DNA TGTGCCAGCAGCTTGGGAGGGACTCTTAGGTACGAGCAGTACTTC. It encodes CASSLGGTLRYEQYF.

The chain has TRBV19 and TRBJ1-5, with 11 bases aligning to TRBD1. The CDR3 has 17 amino acids. Germline-derived CDR1 and CDR2 are LNHDA and SQIVND (reference sequence). V shed 1 base, J shed 1 base, and the junction held 3 bases outside the gene matches. CDR3 DNA: TGTGCCAGTAGTATAGCTGGGACAGGGGGAAGCAATCAGCCCCAGCATTTT. Translating gives CASSIAGTGGSNQPQHF.

This clone was picked up one time. The chain is built from TRBV7-6 and TRBJ2-5, with 12 bases fitting TRBD2. After removal of 5 bases from V and 4 bases from J, the junction contained 11 bases not matched to a gene. Germline assignment: CDR1 SGHVS and CDR2 FNYEAQ. CDR3 length: 17 amino acids. The CDR3 coding sequence is TGTGCCAGCAGCGCAGGGACTAGCGGGCCCTTGGGAGAGACCCAGTACTTC. Amino acids: CASSAGTSGPLGETQYF.

The rearrangement links TRBV7-9 to TRBJ1-2, with D tentatively TRBD1 (5 bases). CDR1 and CDR2 from the germline V gene are SEHNR and FQNEAQ (reference sequence). The CDR3 is 14 residues long. V was trimmed by 4 bases and J by 4 bases, leaving 13 bases between them. The CDR3 DNA follows: TGTGCCAGCAGCTCCGGCGGGGGTAGCTATGGCTACACCTTC. This encodes CASSSGGGSYGYTF.

This clone was detected once. The V call is TRBV3-1 (or the pseudogene TRBV3-2), the J call TRBJ2-1, with 10 nucleotides matching TRBD1. The junction had 15 bases not matched to a gene; V was cut back by 4 bases and J by 12 bases. The CDR3 runs to 16 residues. CDR1 is LGHDT and CDR2 is YNNKEL in the germline V gene (reference sequence). The CDR3 is CASSPRQGAVDLLQFF. The CDR3 nucleotides read TGTGCCAGCAGCCCCCGACAGGGGGCAGTGGACCTGTTGCAGTTCTTC.

The rearrangement joins TRBV18 to TRBJ2-2; D possibly corresponds to TRBD2 (5 bases). This CDR3 region has 15 residues. Deletions cut 3 bases from V and 4 bases from J, with 12 bases between. Looked up from germline, CDR1 is KGHSH and CDR2 is LQKENI. The CDR3 reads CASSPISRGTGELFF. Written as DNA, the CDR3 is TGTGCCAGCTCACCGATTAGCCGGGGCACCGGGGAGCTGTTTTTT.

This clone was detected only once. The chain couples TRBV6-5 to TRBJ1-2; TRBD1 is a possible D gene (5 bases). The CDR3 is 14 residues long. Looked up from germline, CDR1 is MNHEY and CDR2 is SVGAGI. Between the trimmed V and J ends, which lost 2 bases and 3 bases, there was a span of 10 bases. The CDR3 here is CASSYDRPDYGYTF. In nucleotides, the CDR3 is TGTGCCAGCAGTTACGACAGACCTGACTATGGCTACACCTTC.

The genes are TRBV1 and TRBJ2-3; the table's D call TRBD2 went unverified against the DNA. TRBV1 is listed as a pseudogene. The CDR3 is 18 amino acids. The CDR3 protein is CTSSQEKREEVCADTQYF. The CDR3 DNA sequence: TGCACCAGCAGCCAAGAGAAACGGGAGGAGGTGTGTGCAGATACGCAGTATTTT.

The chain uses TRBV4-1 and TRBJ1-2; no reliable D call. V was cut by 0 bases and J by 4 bases, with 15 bases left in between. Per germline, CDR1 MGHRA and CDR2 YSYEKL. The CDR3 consists of 16 residues. For the CDR3, the DNA is TGCGCCAGCAGCCAAGAATGGGCAGCCCTAAGCTATGGCTACACCTTC. It translates to CASSQEWAALSYGYTF.

This clone has just a few counts. This chain links TRBV27 with TRBJ1-2; maybe TRBD1 (5 bases). Germline V gene data show CDR1 as MNHEY and CDR2 as SMNVEV (reference sequence). V gave up 5 bases and J gave up 3 bases, with 13 bases separating them. This CDR3 is 14 amino acids long. The CDR3 loop is CASSPSGGDYGYTF. CDR3 nucleotide sequence: TGTGCCAGCAGTCCCTCGGGGGGGGACTATGGCTACACCTTC.

The V and J genes are TRBV2 and TRBJ2-2; D is ambiguous. Between the trimmed V and J ends, which lost 7 bases and 0 bases, there was a span of 12 bases. The CDR3 length is 15 residues. Germline V CDR1 and CDR2: SNHLY, FYNNEI. In DNA, the CDR3 is TGTGCCAGCACCGTGACTGAAACGAACACCGGGGAGCTGTTTTTT. Its protein is CASTVTETNTGELFF.

With regard to this clone: Relative to the germline gene, one junction end is altered; a read error may explain this. The chain joins TRBV2 to TRBJ2-1, with TRBD2 matching over 11 bases. Germline V lookup: CDR1 SNHLY, CDR2 FYNNEI. There are 19 residues in the CDR3. CDR3 in amino acids: CASSEALAGGTDSYNGQFF. In nucleotides, the CDR3 is TGTGCCAGCAGTGAAGCATTAGCGGGGGGGACAGACTCCTACAATGGGCAGTTCTTC.

This chain connects TRBV19 to TRBJ1-3; D ambiguous. Trimming removed 5 bases from V and 0 bases from J, with 14 bases in between. Germline loops: CDR1 LNHDA, CDR2 SQIVND (reference sequence). The CDR3 sequence is 16 residues long. This chain's CDR3 is CASSLPAAISGNTIYF. The CDR3 DNA is TGTGCCAGTAGTCTACCCGCTGCCATCTCTGGAAACACCATATATTTT.

This clone has only a few counts. This chain links TRBV6-6 with TRBJ2-2, with 8 bases identical to TRBD1. The V segment lost 5 bases and the J segment 2 bases; nucleotides outside the gene matches: 13. Germline CDR1 reads MNHNY; CDR2 reads SVGAGI (reference sequence). The CDR3 extends over 18 amino acids. This chain's CDR3 is CASSRLLQGGSNTGELFF. In DNA form, the CDR3 reads TGTGCCAGCAGTCGACTCTTACAGGGGGGCTCCAACACCGGGGAGCTGTTTTTT.

The chain joins TRBV11-2 to TRBJ1-1, with D perhaps TRBD1 (5 bases). This CDR3 is built from 14 residues. CDR1 SGHAT and CDR2 FQNNGV come from the germline V gene. The V end was cut by 2 bases, the J end by 1 base, with 8 bases between. The DNA of the CDR3 is TGTGCCAGCAGCTTATGGAGGGGGAACACTGAAGCTTTCTTT. Protein sequence: CASSLWRGNTEAFF.

This clone has more than one count but fewer than ten. The V and J genes are TRBV10-3 and TRBJ2-2; the match to TRBD2 covers 12 bases. Germline V CDR1 and CDR2: ENHRY, SYGVKD. With V trimmed by 3 bases and J by 6 bases, 5 bases remained unmatched. This CDR3 has 16 residues. In DNA, the CDR3 is TGTGCCATCAGTGAACTAGCGGGAGGAGGTTCCGGGGAGCTGTTTTTT. This gives the protein CAISELAGGGSGELFF.

The chain employs TRBV28 and TRBJ1-1, with D possibly being TRBD1 (6 bases). CDR1 and CDR2 from the germline V gene are MDHEN and SYDVKM. With 5 bases removed from V and 1 base from J, the gap between germline ends came to 14 bases. The CDR3 consists of 15 residues. The CDR3 is CASSPRSGENTEAFF. The CDR3 nucleotides read TGTGCCAGCAGTCCCCGATCAGGGGAGAACACTGAAGCTTTCTTT. The variable domain in full, with the rest retrieved from reference TRBV28 and TRBJ1-1, is DVKVTQSSRYLVKRTGEKVFLECVQDMDHENMFWYRQDPGLGLRLIYFSYDVKMKEKGDIPEGYSVSREKKERFSLILESASTNQTSMYLCASSPRSGENTEAFFGQGTRLTVV.